The subject of this entry is one T cell receptor beta chain. The data originate from a study of CD8 T cells in Susac syndrome. With random hexamers, roughly 0.5 to 1 ug RNA was reverse transcribed. Each CDR3 protein is one row after TCRdb ran MiXCR on the immunoSEQ multiplex PCR reads. The sample gives a few hundred thousand distinct CDR3 sequences, around 83% of which show up once; around 0.11% is in the top ten. The multiple sclerosis controls were treatment-naive patients with relapsing-remitting disease that was stable or active. Trimming stripped 0 bases from V and 7 bases from J, with 22 bases between. The CDR3 has 17 amino acids. Germline CDR1 ENHRY, CDR2 SYGVKD.

The sample taken for sequencing was CD8+ T cells from PBMCs. The chain couples TRBV10-3 to TRBJ2-7; possible D gene TRBD2, 6 bases. This clonotype was obtained from a human donor with multiple sclerosis. DNA for the CDR3: TGTGCCATCAGTGAGTCAGCCCAGCGGGCCCTAGATTGGGAGCAGTACTTC. Translated, it gives CAISESAQRALDWEQYF.